These T cell receptor beta chains were read from a single sample in a study of control samples from healthy donors and cancer patients. Produced via immunoSEQ multiplex PCR; TCRdb's table is partial and in-frame only. The sample holds some 150,000 clones, just under 95% seen once. The sequenced material came from PBMCs. The receptor set was obtained from a man aged 55 to 70 with colorectal cancer. The CDR3 runs from the conserved cysteine through the conserved F or W. Fields, in order: V gene, clone size, D gene, J gene, CDR3 DNA, CDR3 protein. D genes are given only for firm matches. Size is omitted from some rows. Given values are once, few, many or a class for expanded clones.

V: TRBV27
size: -
D: TRBD2
J: TRBJ2-1
DNA: TGTGCCAGCAGTTCCCTGACTAGCGGGGGGGCCACTGAGCAGTTCTTC
CDR3: CASSSLTSGGATEQFF

V: TRBV21-1
size: -
D: -
J: TRBJ2-4
DNA: TGTGCCAGCCGTACAAGAGGCAGGGAAGAGGGAGCCAAAAACATTCAGTACTTC
CDR3: CASRTRGREEGAKNIQYF

V: TRBV5-1
size: -
D: -
J: TRBJ2-2
DNA: TGCGCCAGCAGCAAACTTACAGCGAACACCGGGGAGCTGTTTTTT
CDR3: CASSKLTANTGELFF

V: TRBV7-2
size: once
D: TRBD2
J: TRBJ2-5
DNA: TGTGCCAGCAGCGCGGGAGTGTACCAAGAGACCCAGTACTTC
CDR3: CASSAGVYQETQYF

V: TRBV10-3
size: once
D: -
J: TRBJ2-3
DNA: TGTGCCATCAGAGGGGTGCCTCCGGCAGATACGCAGTATTTT
CDR3: CAIRGVPPADTQYF

V: TRBV30
size: -
D: -
J: TRBJ1-5
DNA: TGTGCCTGGAAGGTGGGCAATCAGCCCCAGCATTTT
CDR3: CAWKVGNQPQHF

V: TRBV24-1
size: -
D: -
J: TRBJ1-1
DNA: TGTGCCACGACCAAGGTGAACACTGAAGCTTTCTTT
CDR3: CATTKVNTEAFF

V: TRBV7-6
size: -
D: -
J: TRBJ2-1
DNA: TGTGCCAGCAGCTTAGGTTCTGGTCAGAGCTCCTACAATGAGCAGTTCTTC
CDR3: CASSLGSGQSSYNEQFF

V: TRBV5-6
size: -
D: -
J: TRBJ2-3
DNA: TGTGCCAGCAGATTCAGGGGGGGCACAGATACGCAGTATTTT
CDR3: CASRFRGGTDTQYF

V: TRBV7-9
size: -
D: -
J: TRBJ2-5
DNA: TGTGCCAGCACCCCACAACGGAGACAAGAGACCCAGTACTTC
CDR3: CASTPQRRQETQYF

V: TRBV7-8
size: -
D: -
J: TRBJ2-1
DNA: TGTGCCAGCAGGCGTACCGAGAAGGGGCACAATGAGCAGTTCTTC
CDR3: CASRRTEKGHNEQFF

V: TRBV3-1/TRBV3-2
size: -
D: TRBD1
J: TRBJ2-5
DNA: TGTGCCAGCAGCCGGAACAGGGGGCAAGAGACCCAGTACTTC
CDR3: CASSRNRGQETQYF

V: TRBV2
size: -
D: TRBD2
J: TRBJ2-1
DNA: TGTGCCAGCAGCCCCCGACTAGCGGGGGGGAATGAGCAGTTCTTC
CDR3: CASSPRLAGGNEQFF

V: TRBV6-2/TRBV6-3
size: -
D: TRBD1
J: TRBJ2-5
DNA: TGTGCCAGCAGTTTTACAGGGGGCCTCCAAGAGACCCAGTACTTC
CDR3: CASSFTGGLQETQYF

V: TRBV30
size: -
D: TRBD2
J: TRBJ2-3
DNA: TGTGCCTGGGCTACGGGGGGTTCTTCCACAGATACGCAGTATTTT
CDR3: CAWATGGSSTDTQYF

V: TRBV5-1
size: -
D: TRBD1
J: TRBJ1-1
DNA: TGCGCCAGCAGCTTGGACGACAGGGGTGTTGAAGCTTTCTTT
CDR3: CASSLDDRGVEAFF

V: TRBV19
size: -
D: -
J: TRBJ1-4
DNA: TGTGCCAGTAGTCCCGCGGCCTTTAATGAAAAACTGTTTTTT
CDR3: CASSPAAFNEKLFF

V: TRBV7-9
size: once
D: -
J: TRBJ1-4
DNA: TGTGCCAGCAGCTTAGTGGGGATCCGGGGGTCTAATGAAAAACTGTTTTTT
CDR3: CASSLVGIRGSNEKLFF

V: TRBV5-5
size: -
D: TRBD1
J: TRBJ2-1
DNA: TGTGCCAGCAGCCCCGACAGGGTCACCTACAATGAGCAGTTCTTC
CDR3: CASSPDRVTYNEQFF

V: TRBV6-6
size: -
D: TRBD2
J: TRBJ2-3
DNA: TGTGCCAGCAGTCTCCAGCTAGCGGGGGGAAGCACAGATACGCAGTATTTT
CDR3: CASSLQLAGGSTDTQYF

V: TRBV27
size: -
D: -
J: TRBJ2-7
DNA: TGTGCCAGCAGTTTATCGCCTATCCATGAGCAGTACTTC
CDR3: CASSLSPIHEQYF

V: TRBV4-3
size: -
D: TRBD1
J: TRBJ2-5
DNA: TGCGCCAGCAGCCAAGATATGGTCAGGGGGTACCAAGAGACCCAGTACTTC
CDR3: CASSQDMVRGYQETQYF

V: TRBV7-2
size: -
D: TRBD2
J: TRBJ2-5
DNA: TGTGCCAGCAGACGTCCGGGACTAGCTCAAGAGACCCAGTACTTC
CDR3: CASRRPGLAQETQYF

V: TRBV6-5
size: -
D: -
J: TRBJ1-5
DNA: TGTGCCACAAACCTCTTCCACATGAAACAGCCCCAGCATTTT
CDR3: CATNLFHMKQPQHF

V: TRBV24-1
size: -
D: -
J: TRBJ2-5
DNA: TGTGCCACCAGTGATTTGGGGGGGGCGGATCAAGAGACCCAGTACTTC
CDR3: CATSDLGGADQETQYF

V: TRBV3-1/TRBV3-2
size: -
D: TRBD2
J: TRBJ2-5
DNA: TGTGCCAGCAGCGATATTACTAGCGGGGAAGGGACCCAGTACTTC
CDR3: CASSDITSGEGTQYF

V: TRBV5-1
size: once
D: -
J: TRBJ2-1
DNA: TGCGCCAGCAGCTTGGGTGACAGCTACAATGAGCAGTTCTTC
CDR3: CASSLGDSYNEQFF

V: TRBV7-9
size: few
D: -
J: TRBJ2-5
DNA: TGTGCCAGCAGCAGGTACCAAGAGACCCAGTACTTC
CDR3: CASSRYQETQYF

V: TRBV19
size: -
D: -
J: TRBJ2-1
DNA: TGTGCCAGTAGTATACTAGGGGGTGGGTATGAGCAGTTCTTC
CDR3: CASSILGGGYEQFF

V: TRBV19
size: -
D: TRBD1
J: TRBJ2-7
DNA: TGTGCCAGTAGTGCACGGACAGGCTACGAGCAGTACTTC
CDR3: CASSARTGYEQYF

V: TRBV5-4
size: -
D: -
J: TRBJ2-7
DNA: TGTGCCAGCAGCTTGGGGGGCGAGCAGTACTTC
CDR3: CASSLGGEQYF

V: TRBV24-1
size: -
D: -
J: TRBJ1-4
DNA: TGTGCCACCAGTGATCGGGGGGAAAAACTGTTTTTT
CDR3: CATSDRGEKLFF

V: TRBV4-1
size: -
D: TRBD1
J: TRBJ1-4
DNA: TGCGCCAGCAGCCAAGTCAGGGGGATAGCGGAAAAACTGTTTTTT
CDR3: CASSQVRGIAEKLFF

V: TRBV6-5
size: -
D: -
J: TRBJ1-1
DNA: TGTGCCAGCAGCGGACAGATGAACACTGAAGCTTTCTTT
CDR3: CASSGQMNTEAFF

V: TRBV13
size: -
D: TRBD1
J: TRBJ2-2
DNA: TGTGCCAGCAGCTCGGACAGGATGAACACCGGGGAGCTGTTTTTT
CDR3: CASSSDRMNTGELFF

V: TRBV19
size: -
D: -
J: TRBJ2-7
DNA: TGTGCCAGTAGTGAAGCGGGTAGGACCTACGAGCAGTACTTC
CDR3: CASSEAGRTYEQYF

V: TRBV19
size: -
D: -
J: TRBJ1-5
DNA: TGTGCCAGTAGTCCCGGGAGGAGCAATCAGCCCCAGCATTTT
CDR3: CASSPGRSNQPQHF

V: TRBV19
size: -
D: -
J: TRBJ2-5
DNA: TGTGCCAGTAGGGGGGGGCCTCCGGAGACCCAGTACTTC
CDR3: CASRGGPPETQYF

V: TRBV7-9
size: -
D: -
J: TRBJ2-3
DNA: TGTGCCAGCAGCCTGGCTACTAGCACAGATACGCAGTATTTT
CDR3: CASSLATSTDTQYF

V: TRBV29-1
size: once
D: TRBD1
J: TRBJ1-5
DNA: TGCAGCGTTGGACAGGGCGCGGAACCCCAGCATTTT
CDR3: CSVGQGAEPQHF

V: TRBV18
size: -
D: TRBD1
J: TRBJ1-2
DNA: TGTGCCAGCTCACCGGACAGGGGGAATGGCTACACCTTC
CDR3: CASSPDRGNGYTF

V: TRBV5-6
size: -
D: -
J: TRBJ2-1
DNA: TGTGCCAGCAGCCCGACAGTTAGCTCCTACAATGAGCAGTTCTTC
CDR3: CASSPTVSSYNEQFF

V: TRBV9
size: -
D: -
J: TRBJ1-3
DNA: TGTGCCAGCAGCCCCCCTCATTCTGGAAACACCATATATTTT
CDR3: CASSPPHSGNTIYF

V: TRBV6-1
size: once
D: -
J: TRBJ2-7
DNA: TGTGCCAGCAGTGAGGTTGTCGGGCAGTACTTC
CDR3: CASSEVVGQYF

V: TRBV2
size: -
D: TRBD2
J: TRBJ2-7
DNA: TGTGCCAGCAGTGATTTTACTAGCGTCTACGAGCAGTACTTC
CDR3: CASSDFTSVYEQYF

V: TRBV27
size: -
D: TRBD1
J: TRBJ2-4
DNA: TGTGCCAGCAGTCCCCGACAGGGGTTAGCCAAAAACATTCAGTACTTC
CDR3: CASSPRQGLAKNIQYF

V: TRBV28
size: -
D: -
J: TRBJ2-5
DNA: TGTGCCAGCACCCGCTGGGGGGCCGGGCAAGAGACCCAGTACTTC
CDR3: CASTRWGAGQETQYF

V: TRBV27
size: -
D: -
J: TRBJ1-1
DNA: TGTGCCAGCAGTTTCGCGGGGGGGTACACTGAAGCTTTCTTT
CDR3: CASSFAGGYTEAFF

V: TRBV2
size: -
D: -
J: TRBJ2-3
DNA: TGTGCCAGTAGTGGGGGGCCAGGCACAGATACGCAGTATTTT
CDR3: CASSGGPGTDTQYF

V: TRBV5-1
size: -
D: -
J: TRBJ1-1
DNA: TGCGCCAGCAGCTATGACACGGCCGGGCGGGCTGAAGCTTTCTTT
CDR3: CASSYDTAGRAEAFF

V: TRBV7-2
size: -
D: -
J: TRBJ1-5
DNA: TGTGCCAGCAGCTTAGGGGCACTCGATAGCAATCAGCCCCAGCATTTT
CDR3: CASSLGALDSNQPQHF

V: TRBV20-1
size: -
D: -
J: TRBJ1-1
DNA: TGCAGTGCTACAAACCGGGAGGCTTTCTTT
CDR3: CSATNREAFF

V: TRBV5-4
size: -
D: TRBD2
J: TRBJ2-1
DNA: TGTGCCAGCAGCTTTCCGGGACTAGTGTTATCGAGCTCCTACAATGAGCAGTTCTTC
CDR3: CASSFPGLVLSSSYNEQFF

V: TRBV4-1
size: -
D: -
J: TRBJ2-7
DNA: TGCGCCAGCAGCCCGCAGGTGGGTCCCTACGAGCAGTACTTC
CDR3: CASSPQVGPYEQYF

V: TRBV27
size: -
D: TRBD1
J: TRBJ1-2
DNA: TGTGCCAGCAGCTACTCCGGGACAGGGAAGGGTAACTATGGCTACACCTTC
CDR3: CASSYSGTGKGNYGYTF